A selection of T cell receptor beta chains follows, all from one sample in a study of blood T cell repertoires in COVID-19. Sequencing was performed with immunoSEQ multiplex PCR; in TCRdb, only in-frame clones are kept and a portion is missing. The sample contains 24,000 or so clones, around 87% of which appear only once. Sequences were obtained from peripheral blood. The receptors stem from a human donor in a cohort sampled during active COVID-19. The donor label of this sample is uncertain. CDR3s include the opening cysteine and the closing phenylalanine or tryptophan. The D gene is left open where the match is weak. The size of a clone is reported for some rows only, either as once, few or many, or as a class for expanded clones.

TRBJ2-3 TRBD2 - TRBV5-1 CASSTYGTSGGSTDTQYF TGCGCCAGCAGCACCTACGGGACTAGCGGGGGCAGCACAGATACGCAGTATTTT
TRBJ2-2 - - TRBV5-5 CASSLDFPGQNTGELFF TGTGCCAGCAGCTTGGATTTTCCCGGACAGAACACCGGGGAGCTGTTTTTT
TRBJ1-1 - - TRBV6-6 CASSQQSYTEAFF TGTGCCAGCAGTCAACAGTCTTACACTGAAGCTTTCTTT
TRBJ1-1 - - TRBV12-3/TRBV12-4 CASSRGLAEAFF TGTGCCAGCAGTCGTGGACTGGCTGAAGCTTTCTTT
TRBJ2-2 TRBD2 - TRBV9 CASSEGTSGGVFPGELFF TGTGCCAGCAGCGAGGGGACTAGCGGGGGGGTTTTCCCCGGGGAGCTGTTTTTT
TRBJ2-7 TRBD1 once TRBV6-6 CASSLLRDRAGEQYF TGTGCCAGCAGTCTACTCCGGGACAGGGCTGGCGAGCAGTACTTC
TRBJ1-2 TRBD1 - TRBV28 CASSGGQAYTF TGTGCCAGCAGTGGCGGACAGGCTTACACCTTC
TRBJ1-5 TRBD1 - TRBV19 CASSIRNQQGPRLNNQPQHF TGTGCCAGTAGTATCCGAAATCAACAGGGGCCTCGACTTAACAATCAGCCCCAGCATTTT
TRBJ1-1 TRBD1 once TRBV3-1/TRBV3-2 CASSLQGALMNTEAFF TGTGCCAGCAGCCTACAGGGGGCCTTGATGAACACTGAAGCTTTCTTT
TRBJ1-1 - - TRBV7-6 CASSGSTVNTEAFF TGTGCCAGCAGCGGATCGACAGTGAACACTGAAGCTTTCTTT
TRBJ1-2 - - TRBV23-1 CASPEGGSNYGYTF TGCGCCAGCCCTGAAGGGGGATCTAACTATGGCTACACCTTC
TRBJ1-5 - - TRBV2 CASSLRGNQPQHF TGTGCCAGCAGCTTGCGGGGGAATCAGCCCCAGCATTTT
TRBJ2-7 - - TRBV3-1/TRBV3-2 CASSHSAGAGEQYF TGTGCCAGCAGCCATTCGGCGGGGGCGGGTGAGCAGTACTTC
TRBJ1-6 - - TRBV6-2/TRBV6-3 CASSYSRESSYNSPLHF TGTGCCAGCAGTTACTCGAGAGAGAGCTCCTATAATTCACCCCTCCACTTT
TRBJ2-5 TRBD1 - TRBV7-9 CASSAHRGVRETQYF TGTGCCAGCAGCGCACACAGGGGAGTCCGGGAGACCCAGTACTTC
TRBJ2-7 - few TRBV2 CASSEARTDSYEQYF TGTGCCAGCAGTGAAGCGCGGACAGACTCCTACGAGCAGTACTTC
TRBJ1-1 TRBD1 - TRBV7-3 CASSAQGASTEAFF TGTGCCAGCAGCGCTCAGGGGGCAAGCACTGAAGCTTTCTTT
TRBJ2-5 TRBD1 - TRBV4-1 CASSQETRGRGETQYF TGCGCCAGCAGCCAAGAGACCAGGGGGCGAGGAGAGACCCAGTACTTC
TRBJ1-3 TRBD1 - TRBV4-1 CASSKGQGGSGNTIYF TGCGCCAGCAGCAAAGGACAGGGAGGATCTGGAAACACCATATATTTT
TRBJ1-3 - - TRBV10-3 CAISGTQGSGNTIYF TGTGCCATCAGTGGGACGCAGGGCTCGGGAAACACCATATATTTT
TRBJ1-1 - - TRBV7-8 CASSPAQRLPEAFF TGTGCCAGCAGTCCCGCTCAAAGACTCCCCGAAGCTTTCTTT
TRBJ2-6 - once TRBV18 CASSRSSGANVLTF TGTGCCAGCTCACGGAGCTCTGGGGCCAACGTCCTGACTTTC
TRBJ1-3 - - TRBV6-1 CASSEADGGSGNTIYF TGTGCCAGCAGTGAAGCCGACGGGGGCTCTGGAAACACCATATATTTT
TRBJ1-5 - - TRBV2 CASSEPGVGVGQPQHF TGTGCCAGCAGTGAGCCAGGGGTTGGGGTAGGTCAGCCCCAGCATTTT
TRBJ1-5 TRBD1 - TRBV14 CASSQVDGGQGVFQPQHF TGTGCCAGCAGCCAAGTGGACGGCGGACAGGGGGTTTTCCAGCCCCAGCATTTT